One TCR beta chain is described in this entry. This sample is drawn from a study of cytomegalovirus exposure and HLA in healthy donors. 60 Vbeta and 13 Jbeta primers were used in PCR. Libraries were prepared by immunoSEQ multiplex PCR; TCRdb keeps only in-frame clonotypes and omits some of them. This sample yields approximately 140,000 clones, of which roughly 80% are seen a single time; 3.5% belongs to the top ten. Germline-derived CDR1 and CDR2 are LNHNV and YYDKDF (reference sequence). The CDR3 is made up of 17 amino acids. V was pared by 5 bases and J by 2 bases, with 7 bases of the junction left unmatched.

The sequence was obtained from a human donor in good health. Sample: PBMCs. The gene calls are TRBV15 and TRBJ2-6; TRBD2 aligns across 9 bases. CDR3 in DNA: TGTGCCACCAGCTTGCGGGAGGGGGCCCCTGGGGCCAACGTCCTGACTTTC. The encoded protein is CATSLREGAPGANVLTF.